This is a list of T cell receptor beta chains from one sample in a study of T cell responses to AZD1222 COVID-19 vaccine. The assay was immunoSEQ multiplex PCR, and TCRdb's table has in-frame clones only and misses some. The sample carries around 120,000 clones, approximately 90% recorded once. The input for sequencing was peripheral blood, taken on day 0 of AZD1222 vaccination. The source is an adult in good health. The CDR3 runs from the conserved cysteine through the conserved F or W.

TRBV6-4	TRBJ2-2	CASSGDSTGELFF
TRBV7-8	TRBJ1-2	CASSPDRSNYGYTF
TRBV11-2	TRBJ2-7	CASSPYSYEQYF
TRBV6-5	TRBJ1-1	CASSSGRGVPNTEAFF
TRBV5-4	TRBJ2-3	CASSLNGGRTDTQYF
TRBV7-3	TRBJ1-1	CASSLGGPGHTEAFF
TRBV19	TRBJ1-4	CASSEADISATNEKLFF
TRBV18	TRBJ1-4	CASSPGDEKLFF
TRBV18	TRBJ1-4	CASSYEVAGLANEKLFF
TRBV6-1	TRBJ1-1	CASSLGELIAFF
TRBV18	TRBJ1-2	CASSPTREYGYTF
TRBV4-3	TRBJ2-7	CASSQDVGTGGYEQYF
TRBV6-5	TRBJ1-2	CASSYLPLDGYTF
TRBV10-3	TRBJ1-4	CAIRETAGNEKLFF
TRBV5-6	TRBJ2-2	CASSPRGYTGELFF
TRBV12-3/TRBV12-4	TRBJ1-1	CASSFLYSEAFF
TRBV7-2	TRBJ2-5	CASSLALGPAGTQYF
TRBV18	TRBJ1-1	CASSPFERNTEAFF
TRBV27	TRBJ1-1	CASSLVGGQGIFLAFF
TRBV19	TRBJ1-5	CASSIDLLQHF
TRBV19	TRBJ1-3	CASTPAAAYSGNTIYF
TRBV7-7	TRBJ2-1	CASSSGLAGSDEQFF
TRBV25-1	TRBJ1-2	CASSELGQGANGYTF
TRBV3-1/TRBV3-2	TRBJ1-2	CASSQGQGRYYGYTF
TRBV18	TRBJ2-5	CASSHADRGEETQYF
TRBV19	TRBJ1-2	CASSLGRTEGSYYGYTF
TRBV21-1	TRBJ1-1	CASSNTEAFF
TRBV9	TRBJ1-2	CASSGSGFYGYTF
TRBV3-1/TRBV3-2	TRBJ2-4	CASSPFRPGRGGINIQYF
TRBV18	TRBJ2-3	CASSQRGGRTDTQYF
TRBV27	TRBJ1-5	CATRPAHSNQPQHF
TRBV2	TRBJ2-5	CASIGPGPGGRPLQETQYF
TRBV14	TRBJ1-3	CASSQTGGGAGNTIYF
TRBV7-2	TRBJ1-5	CASSSGGSGQPQHF
TRBV6-1	TRBJ2-5	CASSEVQGQETQYF
TRBV6-5	TRBJ2-2	CASRRDIGLTGELFF
TRBV19	TRBJ2-1	CASSIGERDEQFF
TRBV7-2	TRBJ1-5	CASSLISNQPQHF
TRBV19	TRBJ1-2	CASSPLPGYAHGYTF
TRBV19	TRBJ1-1	CASSRTENTEAFF
TRBV12-5	TRBJ1-1	CASGFTQGAYTEAFF
TRBV20-1	TRBJ2-7	CSASGGAGLYEQYF
TRBV12-3/TRBV12-4	TRBJ2-5	CASSLGGPETQYF
TRBV19	TRBJ1-2	CASSTRWTRLNYGYTF